One sample yielded the 22 T cell receptor beta chains listed below, sequenced in a study of cytomegalovirus exposure and HLA in healthy donors. In the PCR, 60 Vbeta and 13 Jbeta primers were used. Using immunoSEQ multiplex PCR, the repertoire was profiled, and TCRdb retains in-frame clones only, with some absent. Among approximately 220,000 clones listed, approximately 79% were seen once. Sequencing was carried out using PBMCs. All receptors come from a girl aged 2 to 10 in good health and CMV-seronegative.

This clone is a singleton in its sample. V gene TRBV9 combines with J gene TRBJ2-1; 9 bases are a match to TRBD2. The CDR3 consists of 16 residues. After removal of 0 bases from V and 8 bases from J, the junction contained 9 bases not matched to a gene. Germline CDR1 SGDLS, CDR2 YYNGEE. This chain's CDR3 is CASSVEGGGGGDEQFF. CDR3 sequence (DNA): TGTGCCAGCAGCGTAGAGGGCGGGGGCGGGGGGGATGAGCAGTTCTTC.

J is TRBJ2-7 and V is TRBV7-9; the match to TRBD2 covers 10 bases. Trimming cost V 5 bases and J 3 bases; bases outside gene matches: 4. The germline V gene encodes CDR1 SEHNR and CDR2 FQNEAQ (reference sequence). The CDR3 totals 14 residues. CDR3 sequence (DNA): TGTGCCAGCAGCCCCGGACTAGCGGACTACGAGCAGTACTTC. This codes for CASSPGLADYEQYF. Combining the CDR3 with reference TRBV7-9 and TRBJ2-7 gives the whole variable domain DTGVSQNPRHKITKRGQNVTFRCDPISEHNRLYWYRQTLGQGPEFLTYFQNEAQLEKSRLLSDRFSAERPKGSFSTLEIQRTEQGDSAMYLCASSPGLADYEQYFGPGTRLTVT.

The V call is TRBV6-6, the J call TRBJ2-2; D is unclear. The length of the CDR3 is 14 residues. CDR1 MNHNY and CDR2 SVGAGI come from the germline V gene (reference sequence). V dropped 2 bases and J dropped 2 bases, with 6 bases sitting between them. CDR3 sequence reads: CASSYGPNTGELFF. CDR3 in DNA: TGTGCCAGCAGTTACGGGCCCAACACCGGGGAGCTGTTTTTT.

The chain couples TRBV4-1 to TRBJ1-2, with 9 bases lining up with TRBD1. Germline V gene data show CDR1 as MGHRA and CDR2 as YSYEKL. J was trimmed by 12 bases and V by 2 bases; bases with no gene match: 19. This CDR3 contains 17 residues. CDR3 DNA: TGCGCCAGCAGCCAAAAGAGGGGACAGGGTTTAGGTGAGACCGACACCTTC. It is translated as CASSQKRGQGLGETDTF.

Here the CDR3 reads CASSSIPGLAGIEQFF. DNA for the CDR3: TGTGCCAGCAGCTCCATTCCGGGACTAGCGGGAATTGAGCAGTTCTTC. This sequence joins TRBV7-2 and TRBJ2-1, with 13 positions matching TRBD2. Per the germline V gene, CDR1 is SGHTA and CDR2 is FQGNSA. V shed 4 bases, J shed 9 bases, and the junction held 9 bases outside the gene matches. The CDR3 contains 16 residues.

This chain connects TRBV7-9 to TRBJ1-2; 8 nucleotides match TRBD1. After removal of 5 bases from V and 0 bases from J, the junction contained 5 bases not matched to a gene. The V gene's germline CDR1 is SEHNR and CDR2 FQNEAQ (reference sequence). This CDR3 has 15 residues. CDR3 sequence (DNA): TGTGCCAGCAGCGTCCCGGACAGGGCTAACTATGGCTACACCTTC. Translated: CASSVPDRANYGYTF. The whole variable domain, remainder taken from reference TRBV7-9 and TRBJ1-2, is DTGVSQNPRHKITKRGQNVTFRCDPISEHNRLYWYRQTLGQGPEFLTYFQNEAQLEKSRLLSDRFSAERPKGSFSTLEIQRTEQGDSAMYLCASSVPDRANYGYTFGSGTRLTVV.

CDR3: CASSYGQGVGETQYF. The CDR3 nucleotides are TGTGCCAGTAGTTATGGACAGGGGGTCGGGGAGACCCAGTACTTC. The chain recombines TRBV19 with TRBJ2-5; 10 nucleotides match TRBD1. Per germline, CDR1 LNHDA and CDR2 SQIVND (reference sequence). J was trimmed by 5 bases and V by 5 bases; bases with no gene match: 8. The CDR3 length is 15 residues.

This sequence joins TRBV7-9 and TRBJ2-1, with TRBD2 as a possible D gene (6 bases). The CDR3 runs to 15 residues. V shed 5 bases and J shed 6 bases, with 17 bases lying between them. Germline V gives CDR1 SEHNR, CDR2 FQNEAQ (reference sequence). CDR3 sequence: CASSPKGRTLNEQFF. CDR3 nucleotide sequence: TGTGCCAGCAGCCCCAAGGGGAGGACACTCAATGAGCAGTTCTTC. The variable domain in full, completed from reference TRBV7-9 and TRBJ2-1, reads DTGVSQNPRHKITKRGQNVTFRCDPISEHNRLYWYRQTLGQGPEFLTYFQNEAQLEKSRLLSDRFSAERPKGSFSTLEIQRTEQGDSAMYLCASSPKGRTLNEQFFGPGTRLTVL.

The genes are TRBV7-2 and TRBJ1-1; no clear D. CDR1 is SGHTA, CDR2 FQGNSA, per germline. The CDR3 spans 14 residues. The V end was cut by 3 bases, the J end by 5 bases, with 13 bases between. The CDR3 sequence: CASSLKQRKTEAFF. The CDR3 DNA sequence: TGTGCCAGCAGCTTGAAACAGCGGAAGACTGAAGCTTTCTTT.

This clone was seen a handful of times. This chain's CDR3 is CASRSQGDLWYF. The CDR3 coding sequence is TGTGCCAGCAGATCACAGGGGGATCTTTGGTACTTC. The chain is built from TRBV28 and TRBJ2-7; 8 nucleotides agree with TRBD1. The germline V gene encodes CDR1 MDHEN and CDR2 SYDVKM. The V and J ends lost 6 bases and 12 bases, in that order; junction bases with no gene match: 10. The length of the CDR3 is 12 residues. The entire variable domain, with the rest obtained from reference TRBV28 and TRBJ2-7, is as follows: DVKVTQSSRYLVKRTGEKVFLECVQDMDHENMFWYRQDPGLGLRLIYFSYDVKMKEKGDIPEGYSVSREKKERFSLILESASTNQTSMYLCASRSQGDLWYFGPGTRLTVT.

The gene calls are TRBV4-2 and TRBJ1-6; TRBD1 aligns across 7 bases. Germline CDR1 LGHNA, CDR2 YNFKEQ. J gave up 8 bases and V 1 base, and 8 bases lay outside the gene matches. CDR3 length: 16 amino acids. This CDR3 reads CASSQGGGVSYSPLHF. The CDR3 nucleotides are TGTGCCAGCAGCCAAGGAGGGGGCGTTAGTTATTCACCCCTCCACTTT.

The V call is TRBV12-5, the J call TRBJ2-7; TRBD1 aligns across 8 bases. Germline V gene lookup returns CDR1 LGHNT and CDR2 FRNRAP. The V and J ends lost 0 bases and 6 bases, in that order; junction bases with no gene match: 7. This CDR3 comprises 15 residues. The CDR3 DNA follows: TGTGCTAGTGGTTTGGTGCAGGGGGCGCTTACCGAGCAGTACTTC. Its translation: CASGLVQGALTEQYF.

The chain couples TRBV9 to TRBJ1-2; TRBD1 might be the D (5 bases). This CDR3 is built from 13 residues. V dropped 5 bases and J dropped 5 bases, with 13 bases sitting between them. The germline V gene has CDR1 SGDLS and CDR2 YYNGEE. CDR3 sequence reads: CASRGGGWYGYTF. The CDR3 DNA reads as TGTGCCAGCAGAGGTGGGGGGTGGTATGGCTACACCTTC.

The rearrangement links TRBV19 to TRBJ2-3; D gene unclear. V lost 3 bases, J lost 6 bases, and 7 bases lay in between. There are 12 residues in the CDR3. The V gene's germline CDR1 is LNHDA and CDR2 SQIVND (reference sequence). CDR3 amino acids: CASSISDDTQYF. Written as DNA, the CDR3 is TGTGCCAGTAGTATCAGCGATGATACGCAGTATTTT.

The chain uses TRBV5-6 and TRBJ2-3; D perhaps matches TRBD1 (6 bases). CDR3 size: 15 residues. With 0 bases removed from V and 6 bases from J, the gap between germline ends came to 14 bases. The germline V gene encodes CDR1 SGHDT and CDR2 YYEEEE. CDR3: CASSLVGTSRDTQYF. CDR3 nucleotide sequence: TGTGCCAGCAGCTTGGTAGGGACATCGAGGGATACGCAGTATTTT.

This sequence joins TRBV25-1 and TRBJ2-3, with TRBD2 as a possible D gene (6 bases). V was shortened by 5 bases and J by 3 bases, with 15 bases between the two germline ends. The CDR3 spans 15 residues. Germline assignment: CDR1 MGHDK and CDR2 SYGVNS. CDR3 nucleotides: TGTGCCAGCAGTCCTCAAGTCGCGGGAACAGATACGCAGTATTTT. Translation: CASSPQVAGTDTQYF.

This clone has a handful of counts. The chain carries TRBV10-1 and TRBJ1-1; D is possibly TRBD1 (6 bases). Germline CDR1 is WNHNN and CDR2 is SYGVQD (reference sequence). Trimming shortened V by 7 bases and J by 0 bases, and 9 bases separated the two germline ends. CDR3 length: 13 residues. The CDR3 region is CASKDSMNTEAFF. The CDR3 DNA reads as TGCGCCAGCAAGGACAGTATGAACACTGAAGCTTTCTTT.

V is TRBV6-5 and J is TRBJ2-3; the D is unclear. V gave up 7 bases and J gave up 2 bases, with 10 bases separating them. The CDR3 covers 13 residues. Germline assignment: CDR1 MNHEY and CDR2 SVGAGI. CDR3 nucleotide sequence: TGTGCCAGCACCAGGCCTTCCACAGATACGCAGTATTTT. Amino acid sequence: CASTRPSTDTQYF.

CDR3 coding DNA: TGTGCCAGCAGTTTACGGGCAGGGGGTCGCTATGGCTACACCTTC. Amino acid sequence: CASSLRAGGRYGYTF. The chain recombines TRBV27 with TRBJ1-2; 7 bases fit TRBD1. This CDR3 has 15 amino acids. Germline V gene lookup returns CDR1 MNHEY and CDR2 SMNVEV (reference sequence). Trimming at V came to 2 bases and at J to 4 bases, leaving 7 bases not matched to a gene.

The rearrangement joins TRBV5-6 to TRBJ2-2; weak D call: TRBD1 (5 bases). The germline gives CDR1 SGHDT, CDR2 YYEEEE. CDR3 size: 14 residues. V shed 1 base and J shed 7 bases, with 11 bases lying between them. CDR3 bases: TGTGCCAGCAGCTTGCAGGGTCTGAGCGGGGAGCTGTTTTTT. This gives the protein CASSLQGLSGELFF.

This clone was observed a handful of times. This rearrangement joins TRBV18 to TRBJ2-7; D perhaps matches TRBD1 (5 bases). Germline CDR1 and CDR2: KGHSH and LQKENI. The CDR3 runs 14 residues. The ends were cut back, 0 bases at V and 5 bases at J, with 11 bases in the middle. The CDR3 region is CASSPPGRVNEQYF. The CDR3, as DNA: TGTGCCAGCTCACCACCGGGCAGGGTTAACGAGCAGTACTTC.

The CDR3 DNA sequence: TGTGCCAGTAGTGCCCGGACAGGATTGAACACTGAAGCTTTCTTT. Translated, it gives CASSARTGLNTEAFF. V is TRBV19 and J is TRBJ1-1; 7 bases match TRBD1. The V gene end was trimmed by 5 bases and the J gene end by 0 bases; junction bases not matched to a gene: 6. The CDR3 has 15 residues. CDR1 is LNHDA and CDR2 is SQIVND in the germline V gene (reference sequence).